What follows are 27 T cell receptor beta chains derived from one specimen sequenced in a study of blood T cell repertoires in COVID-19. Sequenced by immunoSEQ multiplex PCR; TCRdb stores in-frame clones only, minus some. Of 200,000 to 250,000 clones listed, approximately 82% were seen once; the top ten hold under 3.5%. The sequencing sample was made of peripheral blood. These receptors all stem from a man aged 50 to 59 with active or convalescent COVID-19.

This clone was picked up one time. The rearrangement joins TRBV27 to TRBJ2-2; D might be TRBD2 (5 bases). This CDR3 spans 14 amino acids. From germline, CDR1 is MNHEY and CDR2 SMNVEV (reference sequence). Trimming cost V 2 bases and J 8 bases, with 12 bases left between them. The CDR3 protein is CASSLPSGFGELFF. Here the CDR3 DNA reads TGTGCCAGCAGTTTACCTTCGGGGTTTGGGGAGCTGTTTTTT.

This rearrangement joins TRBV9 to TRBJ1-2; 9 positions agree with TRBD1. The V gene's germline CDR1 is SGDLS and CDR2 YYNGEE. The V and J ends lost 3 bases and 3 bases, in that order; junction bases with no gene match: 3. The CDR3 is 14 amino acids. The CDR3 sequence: CASSAGDRDYGYTF. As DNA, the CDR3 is TGTGCCAGCAGCGCGGGGGACAGGGACTATGGCTACACCTTC.

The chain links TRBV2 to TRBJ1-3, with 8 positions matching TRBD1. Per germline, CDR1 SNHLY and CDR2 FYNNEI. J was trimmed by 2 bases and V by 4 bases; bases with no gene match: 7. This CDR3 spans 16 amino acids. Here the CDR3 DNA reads TGTGCCAGCAGTGGGATCCAGGGGGCCACTGGAAACACCATATATTTT. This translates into CASSGIQGATGNTIYF.

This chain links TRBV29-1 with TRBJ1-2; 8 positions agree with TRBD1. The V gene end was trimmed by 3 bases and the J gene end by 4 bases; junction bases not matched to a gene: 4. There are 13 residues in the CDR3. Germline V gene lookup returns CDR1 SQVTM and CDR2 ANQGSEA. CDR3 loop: CSVDPDRAYGYTF. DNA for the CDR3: TGCAGCGTTGACCCGGACAGGGCCTATGGCTACACCTTC. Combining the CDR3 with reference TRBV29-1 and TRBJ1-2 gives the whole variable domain SAVISQKPSRDICQRGTSLTIQCQVDSQVTMMFWYRQQPGQSLTLIATANQGSEATYESGFVIDKFPISRPNLTFSTLTVSNMSPEDSSIYLCSVDPDRAYGYTFGSGTRLTVV.

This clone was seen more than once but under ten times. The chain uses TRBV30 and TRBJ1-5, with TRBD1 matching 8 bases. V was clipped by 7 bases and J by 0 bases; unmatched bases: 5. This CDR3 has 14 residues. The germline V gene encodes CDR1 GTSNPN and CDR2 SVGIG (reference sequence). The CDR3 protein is CAFGQGDSNQPQHF. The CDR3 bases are TGTGCCTTCGGACAGGGCGATAGCAATCAGCCCCAGCATTTT.

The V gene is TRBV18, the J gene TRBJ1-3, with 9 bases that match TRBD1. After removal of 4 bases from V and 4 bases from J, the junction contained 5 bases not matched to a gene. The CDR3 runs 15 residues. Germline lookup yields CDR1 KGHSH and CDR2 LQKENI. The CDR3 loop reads CASSLGQGTGNTIYF. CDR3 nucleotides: TGTGCCAGCTCACTGGGACAGGGAACAGGAAACACCATATATTTT.

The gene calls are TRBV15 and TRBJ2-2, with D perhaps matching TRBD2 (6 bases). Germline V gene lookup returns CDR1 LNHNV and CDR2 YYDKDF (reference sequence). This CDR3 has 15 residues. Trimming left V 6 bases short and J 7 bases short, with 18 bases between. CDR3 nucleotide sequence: TGTGCCACCAGTTTGGTTGGAGGGTCGATCGGGGAGCTGTTTTTT. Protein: CATSLVGGSIGELFF.

In DNA, the CDR3 is TGCGCCAGCAGCCAAGAAGGGGGCGGGGGGGCAAATACGCAGTATTTT. Its protein is CASSQEGGGGANTQYF. J is TRBJ2-3 and V is TRBV4-3; 9 nucleotides align to TRBD2. The CDR3 has 16 residues. CDR1 is LGHNA and CDR2 is YSLEER in the germline V gene. With V trimmed by 0 bases and J by 7 bases, 8 bases remained unmatched.

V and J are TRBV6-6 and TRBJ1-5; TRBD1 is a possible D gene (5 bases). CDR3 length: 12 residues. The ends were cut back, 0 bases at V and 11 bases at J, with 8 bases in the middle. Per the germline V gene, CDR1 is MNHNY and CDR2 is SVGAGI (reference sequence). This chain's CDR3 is CASSYSGPTQHF. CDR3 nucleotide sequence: TGTGCCAGCAGTTACTCGGGGCCCACCCAGCATTTT.

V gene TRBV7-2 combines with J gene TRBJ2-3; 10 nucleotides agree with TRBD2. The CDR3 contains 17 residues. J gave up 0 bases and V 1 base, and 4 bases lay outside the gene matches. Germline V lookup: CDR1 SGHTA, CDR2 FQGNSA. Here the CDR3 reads CASSLGASGGSTDTQYF. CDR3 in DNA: TGTGCCAGCAGCTTAGGGGCTAGCGGGGGTAGCACAGATACGCAGTATTTT.

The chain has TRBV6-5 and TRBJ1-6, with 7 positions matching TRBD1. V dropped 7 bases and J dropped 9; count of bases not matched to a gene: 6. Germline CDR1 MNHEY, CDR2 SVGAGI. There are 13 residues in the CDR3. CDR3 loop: CASKDRASSPLHF. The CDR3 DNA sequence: TGTGCCAGCAAAGACAGGGCGAGTTCACCCCTCCACTTT.

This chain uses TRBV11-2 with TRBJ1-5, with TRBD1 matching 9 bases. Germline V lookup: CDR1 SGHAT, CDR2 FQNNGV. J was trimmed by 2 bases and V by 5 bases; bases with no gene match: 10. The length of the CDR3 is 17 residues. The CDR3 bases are TGTGCCAGCAGCCCCGATTTCAGGACAGGGGGCAATCAGCCCCAGCATTTT. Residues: CASSPDFRTGGNQPQHF.

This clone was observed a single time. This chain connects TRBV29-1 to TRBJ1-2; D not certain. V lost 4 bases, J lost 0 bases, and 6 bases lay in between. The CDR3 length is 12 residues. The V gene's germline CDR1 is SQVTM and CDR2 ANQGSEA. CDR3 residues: CSVAQSNYGYTF. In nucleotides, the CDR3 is TGCAGCGTTGCGCAGTCTAACTATGGCTACACCTTC.

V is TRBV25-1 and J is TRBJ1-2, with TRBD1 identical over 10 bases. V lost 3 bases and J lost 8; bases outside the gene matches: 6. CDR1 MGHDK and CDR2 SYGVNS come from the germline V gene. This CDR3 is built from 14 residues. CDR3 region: CASSEGQGLWGYTF. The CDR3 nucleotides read TGTGCCAGCAGTGAGGGACAGGGGCTTTGGGGCTACACCTTC.

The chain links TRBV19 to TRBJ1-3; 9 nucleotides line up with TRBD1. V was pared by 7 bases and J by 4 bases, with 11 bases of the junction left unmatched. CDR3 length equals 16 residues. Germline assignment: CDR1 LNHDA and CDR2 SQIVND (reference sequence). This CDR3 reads CASTSTGTGYGNTIYF. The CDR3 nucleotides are TGTGCCAGTACCTCAACCGGGACAGGGTACGGAAACACCATATATTTT. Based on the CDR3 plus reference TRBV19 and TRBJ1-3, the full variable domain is DGGITQSPKYLFRKEGQNVTLSCEQNLNHDAMYWYRQDPGQGLRLIYYSQIVNDFQKGDIAEGYSVSREKKESFPLTVTSAQKNPTAFYLCASTSTGTGYGNTIYFGEGSWLTVV.

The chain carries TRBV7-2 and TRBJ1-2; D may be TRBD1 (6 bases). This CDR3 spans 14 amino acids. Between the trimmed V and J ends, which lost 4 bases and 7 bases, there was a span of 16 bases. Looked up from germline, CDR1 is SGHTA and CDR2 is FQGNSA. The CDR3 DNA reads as TGTGCCAGCAGCTACCCCAGGGGTTATAGTGGCTACACCTTC. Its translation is CASSYPRGYSGYTF.

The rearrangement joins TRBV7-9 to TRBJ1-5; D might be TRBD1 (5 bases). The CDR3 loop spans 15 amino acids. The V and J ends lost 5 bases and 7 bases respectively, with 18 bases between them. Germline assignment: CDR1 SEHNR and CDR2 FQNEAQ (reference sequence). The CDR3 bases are TGTGCCAGCAGCCGTGACAGTGTTGCAAACCAGCCCCAGCATTTT. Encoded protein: CASSRDSVANQPQHF.

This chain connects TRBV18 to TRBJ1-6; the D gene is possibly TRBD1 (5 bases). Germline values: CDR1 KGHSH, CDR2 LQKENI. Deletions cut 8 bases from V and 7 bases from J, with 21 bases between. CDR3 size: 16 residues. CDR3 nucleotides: TGTGCCAGCGGCTCCGGGGGGGTCATCCTCAATTCACCCCTCCACTTT. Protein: CASGSGGVILNSPLHF.

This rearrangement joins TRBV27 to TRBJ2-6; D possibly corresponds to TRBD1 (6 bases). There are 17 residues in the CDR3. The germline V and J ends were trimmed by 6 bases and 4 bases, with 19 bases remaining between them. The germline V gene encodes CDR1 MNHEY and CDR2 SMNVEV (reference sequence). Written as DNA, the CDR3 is TGTGCCAGCAGGGGTACAGGGATCGTTACCGGGGCCAACGTCCTGACTTTC. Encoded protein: CASRGTGIVTGANVLTF.

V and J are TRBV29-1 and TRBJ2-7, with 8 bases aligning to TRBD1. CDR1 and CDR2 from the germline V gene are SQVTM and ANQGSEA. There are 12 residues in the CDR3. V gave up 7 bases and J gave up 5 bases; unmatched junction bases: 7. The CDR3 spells CSGGQGYHEQYF. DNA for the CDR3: TGCAGCGGTGGACAGGGTTATCACGAGCAGTACTTC.

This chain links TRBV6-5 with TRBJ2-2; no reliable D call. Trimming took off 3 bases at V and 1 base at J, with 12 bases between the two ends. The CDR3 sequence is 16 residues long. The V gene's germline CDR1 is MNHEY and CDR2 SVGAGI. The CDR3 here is CASSYHPRMNTGELFF. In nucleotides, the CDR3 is TGTGCCAGCAGTTATCATCCCAGGATGAACACCGGGGAGCTGTTTTTT.

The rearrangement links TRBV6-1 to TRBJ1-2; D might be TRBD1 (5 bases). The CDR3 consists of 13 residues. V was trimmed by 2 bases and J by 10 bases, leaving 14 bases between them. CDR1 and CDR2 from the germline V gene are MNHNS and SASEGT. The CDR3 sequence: CASSEPKQETYTF. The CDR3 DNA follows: TGTGCCAGCAGTGAACCGAAACAGGAGACCTACACCTTC.

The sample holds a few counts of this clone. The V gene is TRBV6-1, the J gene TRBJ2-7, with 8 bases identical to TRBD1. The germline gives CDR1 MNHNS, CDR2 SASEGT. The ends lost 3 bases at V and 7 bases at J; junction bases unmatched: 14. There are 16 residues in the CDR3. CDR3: CASSEGHQGALKEQYF. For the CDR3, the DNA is TGTGCCAGCAGTGAGGGGCATCAGGGGGCGCTGAAAGAGCAGTACTTC.

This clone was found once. The CDR3 region has the DNA TGTGCCACCAGCAGAGATCAAACTACAGATACGCAGTATTTT. Encoded protein: CATSRDQTTDTQYF. This chain uses TRBV15 with TRBJ2-3; D is uncertain. Germline lookup yields CDR1 LNHNV and CDR2 YYDKDF (reference sequence). The CDR3 is 14 residues long. Trimming left V 0 bases short and J 3 bases short, with 7 bases between. Together with reference TRBV15 and TRBJ2-3, the CDR3 gives the full variable domain: DAMVIQNPRYQVTQFGKPVTLSCSQTLNHNVMYWYQQKSSQAPKLLFHYYDKDFNNEADTPDNFQSRRPNTSFCFLDIRSPGLGDTAMYLCATSRDQTTDTQYFGPGTRLTVL.

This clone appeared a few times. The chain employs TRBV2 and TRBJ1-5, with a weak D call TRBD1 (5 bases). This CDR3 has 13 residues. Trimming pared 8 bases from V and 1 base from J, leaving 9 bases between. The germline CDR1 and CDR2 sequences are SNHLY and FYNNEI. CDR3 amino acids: CASQDNSNQPQHF. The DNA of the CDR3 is TGTGCCAGCCAGGACAACAGCAATCAGCCCCAGCATTTT.

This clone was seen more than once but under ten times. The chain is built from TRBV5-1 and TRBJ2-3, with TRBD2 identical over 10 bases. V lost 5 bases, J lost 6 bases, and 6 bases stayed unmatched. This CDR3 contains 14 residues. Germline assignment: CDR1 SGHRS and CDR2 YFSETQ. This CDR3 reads CASSLAGVSDTQYF. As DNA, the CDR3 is TGCGCCAGCAGTCTAGCGGGAGTCAGTGATACGCAGTATTTT.

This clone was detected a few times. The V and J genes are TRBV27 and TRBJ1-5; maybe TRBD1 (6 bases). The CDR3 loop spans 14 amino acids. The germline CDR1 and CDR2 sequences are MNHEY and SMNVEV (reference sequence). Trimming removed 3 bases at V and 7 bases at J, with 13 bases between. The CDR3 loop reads CASSFSGVDQPQHF. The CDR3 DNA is TGTGCCAGCAGTTTTTCAGGGGTCGACCAGCCCCAGCATTTT.